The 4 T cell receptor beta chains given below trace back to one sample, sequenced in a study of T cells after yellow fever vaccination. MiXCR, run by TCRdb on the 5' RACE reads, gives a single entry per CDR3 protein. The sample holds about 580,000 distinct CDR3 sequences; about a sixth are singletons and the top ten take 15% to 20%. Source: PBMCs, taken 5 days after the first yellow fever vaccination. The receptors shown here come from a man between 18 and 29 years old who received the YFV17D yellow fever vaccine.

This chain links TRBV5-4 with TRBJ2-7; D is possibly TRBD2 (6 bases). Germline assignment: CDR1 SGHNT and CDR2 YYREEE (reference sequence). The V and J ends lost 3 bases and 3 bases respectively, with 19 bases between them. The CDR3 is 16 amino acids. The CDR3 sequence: CASSSPGASVNYEQYF. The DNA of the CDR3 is TGTGCCAGCAGCTCTCCCGGGGCTAGCGTAAACTACGAGCAGTACTTC.

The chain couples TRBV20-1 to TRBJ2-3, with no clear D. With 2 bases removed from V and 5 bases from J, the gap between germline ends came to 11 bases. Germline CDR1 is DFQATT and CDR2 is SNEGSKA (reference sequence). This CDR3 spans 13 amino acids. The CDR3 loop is CSARPSHGDTQYF. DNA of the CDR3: TGCAGTGCTAGACCTTCTCACGGAGATACGCAGTATTTT.

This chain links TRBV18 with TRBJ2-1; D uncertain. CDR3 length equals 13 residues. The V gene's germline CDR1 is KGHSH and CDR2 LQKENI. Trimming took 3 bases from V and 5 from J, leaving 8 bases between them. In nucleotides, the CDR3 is TGTGCCAGCTCACCCTTCCCCGACAATGAGCAGTTCTTC. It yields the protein CASSPFPDNEQFF.

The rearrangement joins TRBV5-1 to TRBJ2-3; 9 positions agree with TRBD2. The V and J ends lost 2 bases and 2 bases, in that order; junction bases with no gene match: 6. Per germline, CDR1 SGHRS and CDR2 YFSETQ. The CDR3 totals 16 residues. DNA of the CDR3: TGCGCCAGCAGCTTCGAAATAGCGGGGGACACAGATACGCAGTATTTT. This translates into CASSFEIAGDTDTQYF.